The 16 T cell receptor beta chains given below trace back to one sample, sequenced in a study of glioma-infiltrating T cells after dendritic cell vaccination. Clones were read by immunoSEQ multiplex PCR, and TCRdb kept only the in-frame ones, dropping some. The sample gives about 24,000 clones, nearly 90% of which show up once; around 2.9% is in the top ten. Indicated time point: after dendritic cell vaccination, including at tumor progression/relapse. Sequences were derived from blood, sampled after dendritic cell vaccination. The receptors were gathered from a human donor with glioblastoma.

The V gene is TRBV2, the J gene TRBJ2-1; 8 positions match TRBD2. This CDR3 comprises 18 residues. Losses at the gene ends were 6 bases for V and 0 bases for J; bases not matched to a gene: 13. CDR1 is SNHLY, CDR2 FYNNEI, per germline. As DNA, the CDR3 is TGTGCCAGCAGGAAGGAACTAGCGGCGATTAGCTCCTACAATGAGCAGTTCTTC. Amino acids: CASRKELAAISSYNEQFF.

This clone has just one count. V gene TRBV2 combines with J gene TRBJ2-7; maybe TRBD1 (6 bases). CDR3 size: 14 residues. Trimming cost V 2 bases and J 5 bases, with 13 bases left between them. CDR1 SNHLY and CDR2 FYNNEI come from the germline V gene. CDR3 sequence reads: CASSEQGSRNEQYF. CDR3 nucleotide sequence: TGTGCCAGCAGTGAACAGGGGAGTCGCAACGAGCAGTACTTC.

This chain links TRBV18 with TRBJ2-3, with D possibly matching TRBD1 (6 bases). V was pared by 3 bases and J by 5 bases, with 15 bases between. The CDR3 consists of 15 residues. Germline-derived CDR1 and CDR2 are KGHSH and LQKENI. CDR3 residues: CASSPSPGAGDTQYF. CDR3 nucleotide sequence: TGTGCCAGCTCACCCTCCCCAGGGGCCGGAGATACGCAGTATTTT.

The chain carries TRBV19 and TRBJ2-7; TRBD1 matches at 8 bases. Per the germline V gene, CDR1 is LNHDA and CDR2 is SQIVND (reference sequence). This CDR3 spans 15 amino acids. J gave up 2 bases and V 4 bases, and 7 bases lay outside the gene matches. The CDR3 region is CASSNRDRPPYEQYF. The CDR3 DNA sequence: TGTGCCAGTAGTAATCGGGACAGGCCCCCCTACGAGCAGTACTTC.

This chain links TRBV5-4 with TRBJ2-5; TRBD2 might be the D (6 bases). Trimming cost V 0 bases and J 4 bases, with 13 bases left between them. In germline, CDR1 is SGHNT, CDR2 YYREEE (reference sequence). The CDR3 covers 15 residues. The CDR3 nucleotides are TGTGCCAGCAGCTTGGGGGCCCAGGAGGGAGAGACCCAGTACTTC. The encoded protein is CASSLGAQEGETQYF. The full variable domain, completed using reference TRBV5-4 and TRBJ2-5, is ETGVTQSPTHLIKTRGQQVTLRCSSQSGHNTVSWYQQALGQGPQFIFQYYREEENGRGNFPPRFSGLQFPNYSSELNVNALELDDSALYLCASSLGAQEGETQYFGPGTRLLVL.

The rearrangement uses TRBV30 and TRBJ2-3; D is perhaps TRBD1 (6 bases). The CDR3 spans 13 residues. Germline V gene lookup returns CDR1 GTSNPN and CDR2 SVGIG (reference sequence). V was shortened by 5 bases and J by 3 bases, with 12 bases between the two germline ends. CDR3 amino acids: CAWATGTTDTQYF. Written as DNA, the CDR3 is TGTGCCTGGGCCACAGGGACGACAGATACGCAGTATTTT.

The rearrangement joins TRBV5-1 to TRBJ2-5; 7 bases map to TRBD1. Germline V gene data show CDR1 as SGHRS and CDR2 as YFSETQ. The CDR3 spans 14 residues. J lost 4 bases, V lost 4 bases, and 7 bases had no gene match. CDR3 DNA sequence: TGCGCCAGCAGCCCCGGGACAGCAGCAGAGACCCAGTACTTC. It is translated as CASSPGTAAETQYF.

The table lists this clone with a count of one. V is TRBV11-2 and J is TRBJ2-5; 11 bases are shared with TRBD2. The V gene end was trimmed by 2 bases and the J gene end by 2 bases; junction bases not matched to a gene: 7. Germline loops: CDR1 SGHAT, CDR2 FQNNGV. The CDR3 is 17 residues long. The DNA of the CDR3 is TGTGCCAGCAGCTTATTAGAGACTAGCGGGGTACAAGAGACCCAGTACTTC. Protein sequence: CASSLLETSGVQETQYF.

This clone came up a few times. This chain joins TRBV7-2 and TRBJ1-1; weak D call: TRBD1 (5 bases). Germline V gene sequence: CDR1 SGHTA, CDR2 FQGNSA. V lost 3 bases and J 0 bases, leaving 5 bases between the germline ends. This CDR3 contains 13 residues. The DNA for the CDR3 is TGTGCCAGCAGCTTGACAGTGAACACTGAAGCTTTCTTT. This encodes CASSLTVNTEAFF. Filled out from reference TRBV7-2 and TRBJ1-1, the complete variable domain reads GAGVSQSPSNKVTEKGKDVELRCDPISGHTALYWYRQSLGQGLEFLIYFQGNSAPDKSGLPSDRFSAERTGGSVSTLTIQRTQQEDSAVYLCASSLTVNTEAFFGQGTRLTVV.

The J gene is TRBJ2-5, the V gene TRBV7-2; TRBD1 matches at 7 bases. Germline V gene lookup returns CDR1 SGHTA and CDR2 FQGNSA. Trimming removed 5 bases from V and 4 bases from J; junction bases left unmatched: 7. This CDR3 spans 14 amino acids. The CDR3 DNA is TGTGCCAGCAGCGCACGGACAGGCGGAGAGACCCAGTACTTC. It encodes CASSARTGGETQYF. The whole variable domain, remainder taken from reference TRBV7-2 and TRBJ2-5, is GAGVSQSPSNKVTEKGKDVELRCDPISGHTALYWYRQSLGQGLEFLIYFQGNSAPDKSGLPSDRFSAERTGGSVSTLTIQRTQQEDSAVYLCASSARTGGETQYFGPGTRLLVL.

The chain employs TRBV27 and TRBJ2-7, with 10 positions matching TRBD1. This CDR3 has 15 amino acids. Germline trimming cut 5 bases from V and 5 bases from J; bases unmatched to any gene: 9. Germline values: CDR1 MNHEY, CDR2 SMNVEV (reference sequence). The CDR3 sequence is CASSGHGTGDHEQYF. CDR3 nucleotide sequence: TGTGCCAGCAGTGGGCACGGGACAGGGGACCACGAGCAGTACTTC.

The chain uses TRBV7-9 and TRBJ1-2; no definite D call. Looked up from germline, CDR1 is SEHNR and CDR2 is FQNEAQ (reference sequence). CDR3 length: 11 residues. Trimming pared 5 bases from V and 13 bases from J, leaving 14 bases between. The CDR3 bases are TGTGCCAGCAGCCCGGGCGGGGTTTCCACCTTC. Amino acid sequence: CASSPGGVSTF. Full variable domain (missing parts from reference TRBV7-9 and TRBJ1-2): DTGVSQNPRHKITKRGQNVTFRCDPISEHNRLYWYRQTLGQGPEFLTYFQNEAQLEKSRLLSDRFSAERPKGSFSTLEIQRTEQGDSAMYLCASSPGGVSTFGSGTRLTVV.

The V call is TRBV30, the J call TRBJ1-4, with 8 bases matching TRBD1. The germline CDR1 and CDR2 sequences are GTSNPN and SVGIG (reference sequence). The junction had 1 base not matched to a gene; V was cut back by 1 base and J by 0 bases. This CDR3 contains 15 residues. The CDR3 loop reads CAWSGGQATNEKLFF. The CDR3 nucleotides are TGTGCCTGGAGTGGGGGACAGGCAACTAATGAAAAACTGTTTTTT.

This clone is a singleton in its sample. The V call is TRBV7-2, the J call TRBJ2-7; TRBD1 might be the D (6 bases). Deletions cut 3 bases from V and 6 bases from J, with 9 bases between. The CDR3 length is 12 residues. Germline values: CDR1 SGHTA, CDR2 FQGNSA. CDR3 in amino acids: CASSLGAVEQYF. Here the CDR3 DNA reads TGTGCCAGCAGCTTGGGGGCGGTCGAGCAGTACTTC. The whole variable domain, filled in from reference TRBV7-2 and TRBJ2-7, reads GAGVSQSPSNKVTEKGKDVELRCDPISGHTALYWYRQSLGQGLEFLIYFQGNSAPDKSGLPSDRFSAERTGGSVSTLTIQRTQQEDSAVYLCASSLGAVEQYFGPGTRLTVT.

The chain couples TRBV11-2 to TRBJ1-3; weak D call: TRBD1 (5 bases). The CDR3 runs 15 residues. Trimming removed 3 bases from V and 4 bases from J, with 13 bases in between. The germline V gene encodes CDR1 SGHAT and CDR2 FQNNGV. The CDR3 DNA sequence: TGTGCCAGCAGCTTCGACTCAGGGCCAGGAAACACCATATATTTT. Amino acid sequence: CASSFDSGPGNTIYF.

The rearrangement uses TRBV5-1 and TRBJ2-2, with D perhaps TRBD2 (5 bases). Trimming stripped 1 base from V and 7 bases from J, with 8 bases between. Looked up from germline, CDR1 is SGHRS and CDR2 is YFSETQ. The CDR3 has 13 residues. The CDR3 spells CASSLLGDGELFF. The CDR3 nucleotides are TGCGCCAGCAGCTTGCTCGGGGACGGGGAGCTGTTTTTT.